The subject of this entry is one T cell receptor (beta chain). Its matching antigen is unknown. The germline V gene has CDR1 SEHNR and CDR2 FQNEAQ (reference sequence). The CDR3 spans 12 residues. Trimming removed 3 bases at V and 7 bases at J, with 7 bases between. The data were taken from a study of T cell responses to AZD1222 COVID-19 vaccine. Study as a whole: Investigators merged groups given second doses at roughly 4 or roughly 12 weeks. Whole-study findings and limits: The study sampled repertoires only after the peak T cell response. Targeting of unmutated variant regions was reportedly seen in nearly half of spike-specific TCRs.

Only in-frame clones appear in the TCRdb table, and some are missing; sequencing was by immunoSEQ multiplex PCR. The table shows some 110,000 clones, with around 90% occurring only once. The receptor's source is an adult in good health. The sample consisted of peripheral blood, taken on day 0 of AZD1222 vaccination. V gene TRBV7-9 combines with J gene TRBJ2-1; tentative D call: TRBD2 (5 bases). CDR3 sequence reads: CASSFGENEQFF. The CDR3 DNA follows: TGTGCCAGCAGCTTCGGGGAAAATGAGCAGTTCTTC.